This T cell receptor (beta chain) was observed in a study of T cell responses to AZD1222 COVID-19 vaccine. The repertoire was sequenced with immunoSEQ multiplex PCR; TCRdb's copy has only in-frame clones and lacks some. The sample lists approximately 160,000 clones; under 95% were seen once. The CDR3 has 13 amino acids. With V trimmed by 10 bases and J by 2 bases, 7 bases remained unmatched. A note on this clone: The antigen remains undetermined.

Study-level points and caveats: There were repertoire samples only from the period after the peak T cell response.

The chain combines TRBV12-3 or TRBV12-4 with TRBJ1-2; TRBD1 agrees at 7 bases. The sequenced sample was peripheral blood, obtained on day 0 of AZD1222 vaccination. This TCR came from an adult in good health. This CDR3 is CATSGQQNYGYTF. In DNA form, the CDR3 reads TGTGCCACATCGGGACAGCAAAACTATGGCTACACCTTC.